These 18 T cell receptor beta chains were all obtained from the same sample, sequenced in a study of regulatory T cells in long-lasting Graves disease. iRepertoire HTBI primers and Arm-PCR of CDR3 regions built TCR beta libraries. TCRdb re-analysed the multiplex PCR reads in MiXCR, keeping a single row per CDR3 protein. The sample records under 300,000 distinct CDR3 sequences, 20% to 25% being singletons. Sample time point: newly diagnosed GD, antithyroid drugs for less than 3 months. TCR sequences were obtained from RNA taken from PBMCs. The source was peripheral blood mononuclear cells (PBMCs), collected at new diagnosis, from a patient treated with antithyroid drugs. These receptors originate from a female donor with Graves disease.

With respect to this clonotype: It differs at one base from a far larger clone, so likely a read error. The chain has TRBV28 and TRBJ2-1; D is possibly TRBD2 (5 bases). Germline V gives CDR1 MDHEN, CDR2 SYDVKM. The V and J ends lost 5 bases and 6 bases respectively, with 17 bases between them. The CDR3 sequence is 15 residues long. The CDR3 reads CASSGRAGVINEQFF. The CDR3 DNA reads TGTGCCAGCAGTGGGCGGGCAGGCGTGATCAATGAGCAGTTCTTC. Together with reference TRBV28 and TRBJ2-1, the CDR3 gives the full variable domain: DVKVTQSSRYLVKRTGEKVFLECVQDMDHENMFWYRQDPGLGLRLIYFSYDVKMKEKGDIPEGYSVSREKKERFSLILESASTNQTSMYLCASSGRAGVINEQFFGPGTRLTVL.

This clonotype has ten or more counts. The rearrangement uses TRBV5-4 and TRBJ2-5, with 7 bases aligning to TRBD2. Trimming cost V 0 bases and J 5 bases; bases outside gene matches: 10. The CDR3 covers 16 residues. From germline, CDR1 is SGHNT and CDR2 YYREEE (reference sequence). The CDR3 coding sequence is TGTGCCAGCAGCTTGGTGTGGAGCGGGGCGGGGGAGACCCAGTACTTC. It specifies CASSLVWSGAGETQYF.

This clonotype was counted at least ten times. The V call is TRBV14, the J call TRBJ2-3; a weak D match, TRBD1 (5 bases). This CDR3 is built from 15 residues. Germline CDR1 is SGHDN and CDR2 is FVKESK. V was cut by 1 base and J by 2 bases, with 10 bases left in between. The CDR3 region has the DNA TGTGCCAGCAGCCAAGGACAGCTAGTCACAGATACGCAGTATTTT. Translated, it gives CASSQGQLVTDTQYF.

This clonotype appeared many times. This chain connects TRBV20-1 to TRBJ2-7; no definite D call. Germline CDR1 and CDR2: DFQATT and SNEGSKA (reference sequence). This CDR3 is 12 amino acids long. Trimming removed 3 bases at V and 4 bases at J, with 10 bases between. The CDR3 sequence: CSASPPEYEQYF. The CDR3 DNA reads as TGCAGTGCTAGTCCCCCGGAGTACGAGCAGTACTTC.

This clonotype was observed at least ten times. The V gene is TRBV6-1, the J gene TRBJ1-1; 8 bases are a match to TRBD1. V lost 8 bases, J lost 5 bases, and 10 bases stayed unmatched. Germline values: CDR1 MNHNS, CDR2 SASEGT. The CDR3 has 14 residues. The DNA of the CDR3 is TGTGCCAGCGGATCTACAGGGGGGAGAACTGAAGCTTTCTTT. Amino acid sequence: CASGSTGGRTEAFF.

Points on this clonotype: With only one base between it and a far larger clone, this is likely a read error. The CDR3 spells CASSLVGGGINTQYF. CDR3 nucleotides: TGTGCCAGCAGCTTAGTTGGGGGAGGCATAAATACGCAGTATTTT. V usage is TRBV7-3 and J usage is TRBJ2-1, with D possibly matching TRBD2 (6 bases). TRBJ2-3 explains the end of the DNA better; the J call may be wrong. The CDR3 totals 15 residues. Germline-derived CDR1 and CDR2 are SGHTA and FQGTGA.

This clonotype was counted at least ten times. The V gene is TRBV6-1, the J gene TRBJ2-2; 8 bases match TRBD1. Losses at the gene ends were 6 bases for V and 2 bases for J; bases not matched to a gene: 2. The CDR3 covers 14 residues. Germline V gene sequence: CDR1 MNHNS, CDR2 SASEGT. The CDR3 loop reads CASRGQANTGELFF. The CDR3 bases are TGTGCCAGCAGGGGACAGGCCAACACCGGGGAGCTGTTTTTT.

This clonotype has just a few counts. This could be a read error, since a much larger clone is one nucleotide away. The chain links TRBV9 to TRBJ2-5, with 10 bases that match TRBD2. Trimming took 0 bases from V and 7 from J; bases not matched to a gene: 6. Per the germline V gene, CDR1 is SGDLS and CDR2 is YYNGEE. The CDR3 is 15 residues long. The CDR3, as DNA: TGTGCCAGCAGCGTAGACCTAGCGGGAGCAGGGACCCAGTACTTC. It translates to CASSVDLAGAGTQYF.

This clonotype was recorded at least ten times. This chain connects TRBV4-2 to TRBJ2-2; unclear D gene. The CDR3 has 15 amino acids. V dropped 2 bases and J dropped 2 bases, with 9 bases sitting between them. Germline CDR1 is LGHNA and CDR2 is YNFKEQ. CDR3 sequence: CASSQIQANTGELFF. CDR3 nucleotide sequence: TGTGCCAGCAGCCAAATTCAGGCAAACACCGGGGAGCTGTTTTTT.

On this clonotype itself: A much more abundant neighbour one base away suggests this may be a read error. The chain employs TRBV6-9 and TRBJ2-3; D may be TRBD2 (6 bases). Germline CDR1 and CDR2: MNHGY and SVAAGI. The CDR3 is 15 residues long. The CDR3 DNA is TGTGCCAGCAGTTATACGAGCGGGCCTATTCATACGCAGTGTTTT. Encoded protein: CASSYTSGPIHTQCF.

This clonotype showed up just a few times. An end of the junction differs from the germline gene, which may be a read error. This rearrangement joins TRBV20-1 to TRBJ2-1; 8 bases align to TRBD2. The CDR3 is made up of 15 amino acids. The germline V gene encodes CDR1 DFQATT and CDR2 SNEGSKA (reference sequence). The CDR3 protein is CSAREFSGVYNEQLF. Here the CDR3 DNA reads TGCAGTGCTAGAGAGTTTAGCGGGGTATACAATGAGCAGCTCTTC.

Turning to this clonotype: A read error likely explains this, since a far larger clone differs by one base. The chain employs TRBV18 and TRBJ1-1; TRBD1 agrees at 10 bases. Germline V gene sequence: CDR1 KGHSH, CDR2 LQKENI. This CDR3 is built from 14 residues. The CDR3 sequence is CTSSRDRGNTEAFF. The CDR3, as DNA: TGTACCAGCTCCCGGGACAGGGGGAACACTGAAGCTTTCTTT.

This clonotype was picked up many times. The chain has TRBV20-1 and TRBJ2-3; no clear D. Germline assignment: CDR1 DFQATT and CDR2 SNEGSKA (reference sequence). CDR3 length: 15 residues. Trimming stripped 3 bases from V and 4 bases from J, with 17 bases between. The CDR3 DNA reads TGCAGTGCTAGTCACGTTTCGCTGGGCCCAGATACGCAGTATTTT. Translating gives CSASHVSLGPDTQYF.

This clonotype was seen many times. The chain joins TRBV6-2 or TRBV6-3 to TRBJ2-5; D remains unclear. Germline V gene data show CDR1 as MNHEY and CDR2 as SVGEGT. The length of the CDR3 is 14 residues. Between the trimmed V and J ends, which lost 2 bases and 0 bases, there was a span of 7 bases. CDR3 amino acids: CASSYGRYQETQYF. The CDR3 nucleotides read TGTGCCAGCAGTTACGGCAGATACCAAGAGACCCAGTACTTC.

This clonotype was counted many times. The rearrangement uses TRBV5-1 and TRBJ2-4; 10 bases are shared with TRBD2. V lost 0 bases and J lost 0; bases outside the gene matches: 9. The CDR3 runs to 19 residues. CDR1 and CDR2 (germline): SGHRS, YFSETQ. The CDR3 here is CASSLGTGLAELAKNIQYF. CDR3 in DNA: TGCGCCAGCAGCTTGGGCACCGGACTAGCGGAGCTAGCCAAAAACATTCAGTACTTC.

The CDR3 sequence: CASSPSPPSAAYNEQFF. The CDR3 DNA reads TGTGCCAGCAGCCCATCCCCCCCTTCCGCAGCATACAATGAGCAGTTCTTC. The chain links TRBV9 to TRBJ2-1; D ambiguous. V lost 4 bases, J lost 4 bases, and 21 bases lay in between. The germline V gene has CDR1 SGDLS and CDR2 YYNGEE. This CDR3 has 17 amino acids.

This clonotype has more than one count but fewer than ten. This chain joins TRBV9 and TRBJ1-6; D is possibly TRBD1 (5 bases). V was pared by 6 bases and J by 10 bases, with 11 bases between. Germline V gene data show CDR1 as SGDLS and CDR2 as YYNGEE. The CDR3 loop spans 12 amino acids. Written as DNA, the CDR3 is TGTGCCAGCAAAACGGGGGACTCACCCCTCCACTTT. This gives the protein CASKTGDSPLHF.

This clonotype has at least ten counts. CDR3 sequence: CASSWDRGQPQHF. The CDR3 bases are TGTGCCAGCAGTTGGGACAGGGGTCAGCCCCAGCATTTT. The rearrangement links TRBV6-5 to TRBJ1-5, with 10 bases fitting TRBD1. Germline V gene data show CDR1 as MNHEY and CDR2 as SVGAGI. V was clipped by 4 bases and J by 6 bases; unmatched bases: 0. The length of the CDR3 is 13 residues.